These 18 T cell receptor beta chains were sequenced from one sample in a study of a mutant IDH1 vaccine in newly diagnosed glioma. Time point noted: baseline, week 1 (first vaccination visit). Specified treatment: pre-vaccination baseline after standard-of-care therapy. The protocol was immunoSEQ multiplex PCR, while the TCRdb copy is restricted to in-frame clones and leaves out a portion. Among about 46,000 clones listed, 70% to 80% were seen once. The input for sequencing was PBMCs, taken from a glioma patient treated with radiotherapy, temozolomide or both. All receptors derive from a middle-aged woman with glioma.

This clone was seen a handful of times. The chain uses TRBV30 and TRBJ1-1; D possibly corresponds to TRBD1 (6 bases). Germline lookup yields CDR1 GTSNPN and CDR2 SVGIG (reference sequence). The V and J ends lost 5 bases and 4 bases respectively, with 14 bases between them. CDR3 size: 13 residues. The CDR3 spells CAWWFRGGTEAFF. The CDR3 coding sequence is TGTGCCTGGTGGTTTAGGGGGGGCACTGAAGCTTTCTTT.

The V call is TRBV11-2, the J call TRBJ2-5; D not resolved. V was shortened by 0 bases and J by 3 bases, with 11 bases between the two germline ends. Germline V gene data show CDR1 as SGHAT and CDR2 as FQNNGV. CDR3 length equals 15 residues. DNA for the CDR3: TGTGCCAGCAGCTTAGAATTCCCCTCTAAAGAGACCCAGTACTTC. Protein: CASSLEFPSKETQYF.

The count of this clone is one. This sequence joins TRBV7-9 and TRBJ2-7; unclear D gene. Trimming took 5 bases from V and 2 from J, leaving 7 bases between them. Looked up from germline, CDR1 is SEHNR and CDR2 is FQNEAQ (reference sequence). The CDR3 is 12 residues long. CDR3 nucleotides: TGTGCCAGCAGCCAGAATACCTACGAGCAGTACTTC. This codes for CASSQNTYEQYF.

CDR3 DNA sequence: TGTGCCAGCAGCTTTTGGGACAGGGATAATGAAAAACTGTTTTTT. It specifies CASSFWDRDNEKLFF. The chain joins TRBV5-6 to TRBJ1-4; TRBD1 agrees at 9 bases. The CDR3 has 15 amino acids. The germline V gene has CDR1 SGHDT and CDR2 YYEEEE. Trimming removed 2 bases from V and 4 bases from J; junction bases left unmatched: 3.

In DNA form, the CDR3 reads TGTGCCACCAGCAGAGATCGGGGGGGCGTCTATGGCTACACCTTC. Residues: CATSRDRGGVYGYTF. This chain connects TRBV15 to TRBJ1-2; possible D gene TRBD1, 6 bases. V was trimmed by 0 bases and J by 4 bases, leaving 12 bases between them. The germline CDR1 and CDR2 sequences are LNHNV and YYDKDF (reference sequence). CDR3 length: 15 amino acids.

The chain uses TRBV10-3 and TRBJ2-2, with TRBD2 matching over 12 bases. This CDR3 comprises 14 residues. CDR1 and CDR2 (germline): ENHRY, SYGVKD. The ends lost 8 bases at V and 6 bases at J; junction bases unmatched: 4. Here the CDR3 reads CAIAGLAGSGELFF. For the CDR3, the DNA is TGTGCCATCGCAGGACTAGCGGGGTCCGGGGAGCTGTTTTTT.

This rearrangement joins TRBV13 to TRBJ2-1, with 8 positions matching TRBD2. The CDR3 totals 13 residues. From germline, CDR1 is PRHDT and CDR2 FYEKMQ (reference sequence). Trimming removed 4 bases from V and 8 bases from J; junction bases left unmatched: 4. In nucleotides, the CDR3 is TGTGCCAGCAGCTCCGGGGGGGCGTATGAGCAGTTCTTC. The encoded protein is CASSSGGAYEQFF.

In DNA, the CDR3 is TGTGCCAGCAGCGATTATCCTCCACACGAGCAGTACTTC. Translation: CASSDYPPHEQYF. This sequence joins TRBV6-1 and TRBJ2-7; D call uncertain. Between the trimmed V and J ends, which lost 6 bases and 5 bases, there was a span of 14 bases. This CDR3 is built from 13 residues. CDR1 and CDR2 from the germline V gene are MNHNS and SASEGT.

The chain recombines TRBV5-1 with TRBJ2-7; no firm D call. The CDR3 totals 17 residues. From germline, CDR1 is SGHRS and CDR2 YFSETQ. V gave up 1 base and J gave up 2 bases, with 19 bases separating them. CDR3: CASSLLVGPSLTYEQYF. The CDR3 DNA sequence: TGCGCCAGCAGCTTGTTGGTAGGACCATCGTTAACCTACGAGCAGTACTTC.

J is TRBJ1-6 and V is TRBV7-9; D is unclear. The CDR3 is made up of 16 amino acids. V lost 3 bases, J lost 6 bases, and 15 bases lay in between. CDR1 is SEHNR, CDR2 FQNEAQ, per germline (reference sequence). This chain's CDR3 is CASSLNPLKGNSPLHF. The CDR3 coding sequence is TGTGCCAGCAGCTTGAACCCCCTGAAGGGTAATTCACCCCTCCACTTT.

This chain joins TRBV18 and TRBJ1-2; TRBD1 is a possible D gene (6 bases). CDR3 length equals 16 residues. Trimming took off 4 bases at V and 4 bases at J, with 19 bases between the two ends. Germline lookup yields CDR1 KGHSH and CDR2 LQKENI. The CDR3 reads CASSLLHREESYGYTF. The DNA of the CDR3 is TGTGCCAGCTCACTCTTGCACAGGGAAGAGAGCTATGGCTACACCTTC.

The CDR3 here is CASSLAADPNQPQHF. CDR3 coding DNA: TGCGCCAGCAGCTTGGCGGCAGACCCTAATCAGCCCCAGCATTTT. This chain connects TRBV5-1 to TRBJ1-5; D gene uncertain. This CDR3 is built from 15 residues. Germline-derived CDR1 and CDR2 are SGHRS and YFSETQ. V shed 0 bases and J shed 4 bases, with 11 bases lying between them.

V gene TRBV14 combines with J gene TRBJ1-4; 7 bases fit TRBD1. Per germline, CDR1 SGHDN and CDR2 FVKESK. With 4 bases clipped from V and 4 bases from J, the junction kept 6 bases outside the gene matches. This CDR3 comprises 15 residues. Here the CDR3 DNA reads TGTGCCAGCAGCCGGATGGACAGGTTTAATGAAAAACTGTTTTTT. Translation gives CASSRMDRFNEKLFF. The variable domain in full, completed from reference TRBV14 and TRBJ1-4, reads EAGVTQFPSHSVIEKGQTVTLRCDPISGHDNLYWYRRVMGKEIKFLLHFVKESKQDESGMPNNRFLAERTGGTYSTLKVQPAELEDSGVYFCASSRMDRFNEKLFFGSGTQLSVL.

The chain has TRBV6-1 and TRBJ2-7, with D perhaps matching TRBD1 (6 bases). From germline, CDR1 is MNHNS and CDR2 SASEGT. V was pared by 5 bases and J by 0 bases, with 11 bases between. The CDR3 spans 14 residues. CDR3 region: CASSQRGYSYEQYF. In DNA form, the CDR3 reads TGTGCCAGCAGTCAAAGGGGGTACTCCTACGAGCAGTACTTC.

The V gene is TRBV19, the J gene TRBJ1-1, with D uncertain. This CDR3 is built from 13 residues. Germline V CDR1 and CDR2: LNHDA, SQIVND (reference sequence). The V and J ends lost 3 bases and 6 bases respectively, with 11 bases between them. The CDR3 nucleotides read TGTGCCAGTAGTATCACAGAAAGGGCTGAAGCTTTCTTT. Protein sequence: CASSITERAEAFF.

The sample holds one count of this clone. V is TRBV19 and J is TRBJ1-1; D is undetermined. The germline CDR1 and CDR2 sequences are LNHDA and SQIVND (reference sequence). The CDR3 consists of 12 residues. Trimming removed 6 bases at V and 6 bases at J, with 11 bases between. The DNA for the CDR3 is TGTGCCAGTAGCCCGGGCCTGGCTGAAGCTTTCTTT. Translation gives CASSPGLAEAFF. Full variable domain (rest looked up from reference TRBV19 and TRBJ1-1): DGGITQSPKYLFRKEGQNVTLSCEQNLNHDAMYWYRQDPGQGLRLIYYSQIVNDFQKGDIAEGYSVSREKKESFPLTVTSAQKNPTAFYLCASSPGLAEAFFGQGTRLTVV.

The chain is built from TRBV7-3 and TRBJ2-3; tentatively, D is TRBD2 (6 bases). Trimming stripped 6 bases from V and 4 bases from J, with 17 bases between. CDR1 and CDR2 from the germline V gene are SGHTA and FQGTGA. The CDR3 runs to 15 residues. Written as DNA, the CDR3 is TGTGCCAGCAGTCCGGGACTCGTTGGCGCAGATACGCAGTATTTT. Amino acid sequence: CASSPGLVGADTQYF.

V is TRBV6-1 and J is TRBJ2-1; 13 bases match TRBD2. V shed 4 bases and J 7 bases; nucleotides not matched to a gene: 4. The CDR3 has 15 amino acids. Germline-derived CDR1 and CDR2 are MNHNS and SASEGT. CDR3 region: CASSALAGGKNEQFF. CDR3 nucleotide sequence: TGTGCCAGCAGTGCACTAGCGGGGGGGAAAAATGAGCAGTTCTTC.